These T cell receptor beta chains were read from a single sample in a study of long-term antiretroviral therapy in people with HIV. TCRdb keeps only in-frame clones here, not all; method: immunoSEQ multiplex PCR. The data contain roughly 30,000 clones, 80% to 95% of them singletons. Sample: unsorted PBMCs, taken 3.1 years after starting antiretroviral therapy. The receptors were gathered from a man in his late teens or twenties with HIV. CDR3s include the opening cysteine and the closing phenylalanine or tryptophan. A D gene is named only where the DNA matches it firmly. Part of the rows lack a size; the others show once, few, many or a class for expanded clones.

V gene	clone size	J gene	D gene	CDR3 protein	CDR3 DNA
TRBV29-1	once	TRBJ1-2	TRBD1	CSVSRQGLNYGYTF	TGCAGCGTTTCCCGACAGGGCCTAAACTATGGCTACACCTTC
TRBV11-3	-	TRBJ2-2	-	CASSAVSVTGELFF	TGTGCCAGCAGCGCTGTTTCGGTCACCGGGGAGCTGTTTTTT
TRBV7-2	-	TRBJ2-4	-	CASSLVGSGRENIQYF	TGTGCCAGCAGCTTAGTTGGGTCGGGCCGGGAAAACATTCAGTACTTC
TRBV4-3	-	TRBJ1-6	TRBD1	CASSPRDRDTNSPLHF	TGCGCCAGCAGCCCCCGGGACAGGGATACTAATTCACCCCTCCACTTT
TRBV5-8	-	TRBJ2-5	-	CASSIRGAGEETQYF	TGTGCCAGCAGCATAAGAGGCGCAGGCGAAGAGACCCAGTACTTC
TRBV4-1	-	TRBJ2-1	TRBD2	CASSQGAGGNEQFF	TGCGCCAGCAGCCAAGGAGCGGGAGGTAATGAGCAGTTCTTC
TRBV18	-	TRBJ1-1	TRBD1	CASSDRANTEAFF	TGTGCCAGCTCCGACAGGGCAAACACTGAAGCTTTCTTT
TRBV18	-	TRBJ1-3	-	CASSPLGGLSGNTIYF	TGTGCCAGCTCACCACTCGGGGGCCTCTCTGGAAACACCATATATTTT
TRBV6-5	-	TRBJ1-3	TRBD1	CASSTGQVSGNTIYF	TGTGCCAGCAGTACTGGACAGGTCTCTGGAAACACCATATATTTT
TRBV7-9	-	TRBJ2-7	-	CASSLSRVHEQYF	TGTGCCAGCAGCTTAAGCAGGGTCCACGAGCAGTACTTC
TRBV5-1	-	TRBJ2-2	-	CASRGQTNTGELFF	TGCGCCAGCAGAGGGCAAACGAACACCGGGGAGCTGTTTTTT
TRBV6-5	-	TRBJ2-7	-	CASSWGGAYEQYF	TGTGCCAGCAGTTGGGGCGGCGCCTACGAGCAGTACTTC
TRBV6-1	-	TRBJ2-1	-	CASEGWGLYNEQFF	TGTGCCAGCGAGGGATGGGGACTTTACAATGAGCAGTTCTTC
TRBV21-1	once	TRBJ2-2	-	CASLAGGPNTGELFF	TGTGCCAGCCTAGCGGGGGGGCCTAACACCGGGGAGCTGTTTTTT
TRBV9	-	TRBJ2-1	-	CASSPTSPGSSSYNEQFF	TGTGCCAGCAGCCCCACCTCTCCCGGCTCGAGCTCCTACAATGAGCAGTTCTTC
TRBV9	-	TRBJ2-7	-	CASSALRGTEQYF	TGTGCCAGCAGCGCTCTTAGGGGGACCGAGCAGTACTTC
TRBV7-2	once	TRBJ2-1	TRBD1	CASRQGASYNEQFF	TGTGCCAGCAGACAGGGGGCTTCTTACAATGAGCAGTTCTTC
TRBV19	-	TRBJ2-1	-	CASSMGHEQFF	TGTGCCAGTAGTATGGGCCATGAGCAGTTCTTC
TRBV27	-	TRBJ1-1	TRBD1	CASSPAGQGAAFF	TGTGCCAGCAGTCCAGCGGGACAGGGTGCAGCTTTCTTT
TRBV2	-	TRBJ2-1	-	CASSGRPAAYNEQFF	TGTGCCAGCAGTGGCCGGCCGGCGGCCTACAATGAGCAGTTCTTC
TRBV6-5	once	TRBJ1-2	-	CASSTTDVYDYGYTF	TGTGCCAGCAGTACAACCGACGTCTATGACTATGGCTACACCTTC
TRBV5-4	few	TRBJ1-2	TRBD1	CASSLRGQGAYGYTF	TGTGCCAGCAGCTTGAGGGGGCAGGGGGCCTATGGCTACACCTTC